This TCR beta chain stems from a study of T cells in localized non-small cell lung cancer (TCRdb year 2020). With regard to the full study: T cell repertoires of hundreds of early-stage NSCLC patients were analyzed, with tumors being compared against uninvolved tumor-adjacent lungs. The mean age of the NSCLC patients was around 65 years, with 120 to 150 men and around 100 women. The cohort comprised roughly 230 treatment-naïve NSCLC patients with resected, localized lung tumors. Beyond this particular receptor, the publication reports: Longer overall survival was associated with higher T cell density in blood, whereas shorter survival was associated with higher clonality in adjacent lung. Because multi-region tumor sequencing was not performed, intratumor heterogeneity could not be ruled out. The highest T cell clonality was observed in uninvolved tumor-adjacent lung, where clonality exceeded that of tumor, suggesting that antigenic responses were more focused in uninvolved tumor-adjacent lung. Because of the exploratory design, TCR variables were selected using unadjusted p-values without false-discovery rate correction. Of the top 100 tumor clones, a median of approximately 60 were detected in paired uninvolved adjacent lung; around 30 were also among that lung's top 100.

About this clone: No cognate antigen has been identified for it. Base quality data are lacking; no much larger clone is found one base away.

The immunoSEQ Assay was used to sequence TCR beta CDR3 regions from DNA. On the study's bioinformatics: T cell density was computed as TCR beta template counts normalized to usable DNA estimated by amplifying housekeeping genes. Richness was estimated using the preseqR package, with extrapolation to 400,000 templates for PBMC samples and to 120,000 templates for tissue samples. Clonality was taken to be one minus Pielou's evenness. To identify tissue-enriched TCRs, differential abundance testing was run on productive amino-acid clonotypes with a minimum total count of 5 and an alpha of 0.1. The Jaccard Index and the Morisita Overlap Index were used to measure repertoire overlap between compartments. GLIPH clustered TCR beta CDR3s with public tetramer-defined viral CDR3s; viral motifs required at least three viral sequences plus V-gene enrichment. Sourced from immuneACCESS, this table was stored by TCRdb with only in-frame sequences that have V and J called. A share of the clones is absent; for the studies checked, an unresolved V gene accounts for under half, and the remainder has no known explanation. V, J and clone size were drawn from that table, and D and trimming were deduced from the DNA. Across this sample there are thousands of clones, with approximately 25% seen only once. The top ten hold 11% to 15% of the sample.

Relative to germline, V is 3 bases shorter and J is 1 base shorter, with 24 bases between their ends. The CDR3 sequence holds 19 residues, the cysteine and phenylalanine included. Only the CDR3 DNA is retained, 57 bases long and in frame from the first base. CDR1 and CDR2 (KGHSH, LQKENI) derive from the germline V gene. Uninvolved adjacent lung was sampled at least 2 cm away from the tumor margin, and two independent pathologists confirmed that the tissue had no atypia. At diagnosis, peripheral blood, uninvolved tumor-adjacent lung and tumor were collected and stored as a combination of fresh-frozen and FFPE material.

The rearrangement joined TRBV18 to TRBJ1-1, with no confident D gene call. This TCR was recovered from a male donor older than 55 with stage I lung adenocarcinoma. The starting material was normal lung tissue next to the tumor, obtained before any cancer treatment. This receptor has the CDR3 CASSPGRIEVVWRNTEAFF. The DNA sequence is as follows: TGTGCCAGCTCACCCGGAAGGATCGAGGTGGTCTGGAGGAACACTGAAGCTTTCTTT.